This passage covers 32 T cell receptor beta chains from one sample sequenced in a study of blood T cell repertoires in COVID-19 (TCRdb year 2020). The library was generated by the immunoSEQ multiplex PCR assay. The table was pulled from immuneACCESS by TCRdb, which kept in-frame rearrangements only. Such tables lose some clones; where checked, under half of the loss comes from unresolved V genes, and the rest has no known cause. The table for this sample lists roughly 350,000 clones; 75% to 90% of them were counted only once. About 6% of the sample rests with the top ten. The sample was peripheral blood. The receptors here all came from a woman aged 45-59 years with COVID-19, enrolled during active disease.

The genes are TRBV10-3 and TRBJ2-6; D is perhaps TRBD1 (5 bases). Germline V gene sequence: CDR1 ENHRY, CDR2 SYGVKD. V lost 10 bases and J 0 bases, leaving 13 bases between the germline ends. The CDR3 sequence is 15 residues long. The CDR3 spells CASCTGLSGANVLTF. The CDR3 region has the DNA TGTGCCAGTTGCACAGGCCTCTCTGGGGCCAACGTCCTGACTTTC.

The rearrangement links TRBV19 to TRBJ1-4; 9 bases match TRBD1. This CDR3 region has 14 residues. The V gene end was trimmed by 5 bases and the J gene end by 7 bases; junction bases not matched to a gene: 5. Germline CDR1 is LNHDA and CDR2 is SQIVND (reference sequence). CDR3 sequence reads: CASSPQGASEKLFF. CDR3 DNA sequence: TGTGCCAGTAGTCCACAGGGGGCAAGTGAAAAACTGTTTTTT.

The genes are TRBV2 and TRBJ2-7; 7 nucleotides line up with TRBD2. Germline V gives CDR1 SNHLY, CDR2 FYNNEI. The CDR3 is 13 residues long. The junction had 6 bases not matched to a gene; V was cut back by 9 bases and J by 1 base. The CDR3, as DNA: TGTGCCAGAGCTAGCGGACTTTCCTACGAGCAGTACTTC. It specifies CARASGLSYEQYF.

This clone was seen once. The chain is built from TRBV24-1 and TRBJ2-1; 7 positions match TRBD2. V gave up 3 bases and J gave up 4 bases; unmatched junction bases: 8. The germline V gene encodes CDR1 KGHDR and CDR2 SFDVKD. This CDR3 has 16 amino acids. The CDR3 is CATSDPGLGKYNEQFF. In DNA, the CDR3 is TGTGCCACCAGTGATCCTGGACTAGGGAAATACAATGAGCAGTTCTTC.

This clone was observed a few times. The chain uses TRBV6-6 and TRBJ1-5; TRBD1 matches 8 bases. V shed 0 bases, J shed 6 bases, and the junction held 7 bases outside the gene matches. Germline V lookup: CDR1 MNHNY, CDR2 SVGAGI (reference sequence). There are 16 residues in the CDR3. CDR3 amino acids: CASSYSSQGAGQPQHF. CDR3 sequence (DNA): TGTGCCAGCAGTTACTCGAGCCAGGGGGCGGGTCAGCCCCAGCATTTT.

CDR3 region: CASSPQSGTGTNEKLFF. The CDR3 DNA reads as TGTGCCAGCTCACCCCAAAGTGGGACAGGGACTAATGAAAAACTGTTTTTT. This rearrangement joins TRBV18 to TRBJ1-4, with 9 bases aligning to TRBD1. The J segment lost 2 bases and the V segment lost 3 bases, leaving 7 bases of the junction unmatched. The CDR3 length is 17 residues. Germline V CDR1 and CDR2: KGHSH, LQKENI.

This sequence joins TRBV5-1 and TRBJ2-7, with TRBD2 matching 12 bases. This CDR3 has 17 amino acids. After removal of 4 bases from V and 5 bases from J, the junction contained 13 bases not matched to a gene. Germline lookup yields CDR1 SGHRS and CDR2 YFSETQ. The CDR3 region has the DNA TGCGCCAGCAGCGCGGGGACTAGCGGGTATCTTGCCCACGAGCAGTACTTC. Protein: CASSAGTSGYLAHEQYF.

The chain joins TRBV2 to TRBJ2-2; 7 bases map to TRBD2. The V gene's germline CDR1 is SNHLY and CDR2 FYNNEI. With V trimmed by 6 bases and J by 7 bases, 8 bases remained unmatched. The CDR3 loop spans 14 amino acids. This CDR3 reads CASSPAGENGELFF. The CDR3 region has the DNA TGTGCCAGCAGCCCTGCGGGGGAAAACGGGGAGCTGTTTTTT. Looking up the rest from reference TRBV2 and TRBJ2-2 gives the full variable domain: EPEVTQTPSHQVTQMGQEVILRCVPISNHLYFYWYRQILGQKVEFLVSFYNNEISEKSEIFDDQFSVERPDGSNFTLKIRSTKLEDSAMYFCASSPAGENGELFFGEGSRLTVL.

The chain is built from TRBV11-2 and TRBJ1-3; TRBD1 matches 8 bases. V lost 1 base and J lost 6; bases outside the gene matches: 5. Germline loops: CDR1 SGHAT, CDR2 FQNNGV. CDR3 size: 15 residues. DNA of the CDR3: TGTGCCAGCAGCTTAGCCGGACAGGGCCAAAACACCATATATTTT. Its translation: CASSLAGQGQNTIYF.

This rearrangement joins TRBV28 to TRBJ1-3; TRBD1 aligns across 10 bases. This CDR3 has 15 amino acids. Germline CDR1 reads MDHEN; CDR2 reads SYDVKM. V was pared by 8 bases and J by 4 bases, with 8 bases of the junction left unmatched. CDR3 in DNA: TGTGCCAGCTCACCACCGGGACAGGGGGGAAACACCATATATTTT. It specifies CASSPPGQGGNTIYF.

This chain links TRBV10-3 with TRBJ2-7; possible D gene TRBD1, 6 bases. From germline, CDR1 is ENHRY and CDR2 SYGVKD. Trimming left V 0 bases short and J 0 bases short, with 9 bases between. The CDR3 loop spans 15 amino acids. The CDR3 DNA sequence: TGTGCCATCAGTGAGTCTCGGGACAACTCCTACGAGCAGTACTTC. Its translation is CAISESRDNSYEQYF.

The chain carries TRBV7-2 and TRBJ2-7; TRBD2 matches 8 bases. Looked up from germline, CDR1 is SGHTA and CDR2 is FQGNSA. V shed 1 base, J shed 4 bases, and the junction held 9 bases outside the gene matches. The CDR3 covers 16 residues. The CDR3 here is CASSLGGGGGRYEQYF. CDR3 nucleotides: TGTGCCAGCAGCTTAGGTGGCGGCGGCGGGAGGTACGAGCAGTACTTC.

As for this clone: Given the absence of the conserved phenylalanine or tryptophan at the CDR3 end, a read error is likely. The limits of the CDR3 on the DNA are not certain, so only TCRdb's listed CDR3 is given. This chain uses TRBV20-1 with TRBJ2-3; no DNA check was done on the table's D call, TRBD2. Germline V gene lookup returns CDR1 DFQATT and CDR2 SNEGSKA (reference sequence). With termini counted, the CDR3 has 8 amino acids. CDR3 sequence: CSASPAEL.

The V and J genes are TRBV7-2 and TRBJ2-7; 9 bases match TRBD2. Per the germline V gene, CDR1 is SGHTA and CDR2 is FQGNSA. V was clipped by 5 bases and J by 0 bases; unmatched bases: 5. This CDR3 region has 15 residues. The CDR3 coding sequence is TGTGCCAGCAGCAAGACTAGCGGAGACTCCTACGAGCAGTACTTC. The encoded protein is CASSKTSGDSYEQYF. The full variable domain, in which reference TRBV7-2 and TRBJ2-7 provide the parts outside the CDR3, is GAGVSQSPSNKVTEKGKDVELRCDPISGHTALYWYRQSLGQGLEFLIYFQGNSAPDKSGLPSDRFSAERTGGSVSTLTIQRTQQEDSAVYLCASSKTSGDSYEQYFGPGTRLTVT.

This sequence joins TRBV7-9 and TRBJ1-1, with TRBD1 as a possible D gene (5 bases). The CDR3 has 15 residues. V lost 5 bases and J lost 4, with 17 bases in between. Germline V lookup: CDR1 SEHNR, CDR2 FQNEAQ (reference sequence). Written as DNA, the CDR3 is TGTGCCAGCAGCCCAGCCGGGACTGTACTCACTGAAGCTTTCTTT. It encodes CASSPAGTVLTEAFF.

CDR3 DNA sequence: TGTGCCAGCAGCTTGGCCGGTGGAGGGCTGGAGCAGTACTTC. Protein product: CASSLAGGGLEQYF. J is TRBJ2-7 and V is TRBV5-4, with D perhaps TRBD2 (6 bases). This CDR3 has 14 residues. Germline-derived CDR1 and CDR2 are SGHNT and YYREEE (reference sequence). Trimming took off 0 bases at V and 7 bases at J, with 14 bases between the two ends.

The chain links TRBV5-1 to TRBJ2-5, with D possibly TRBD1 on 5 matching bases. Per germline, CDR1 SGHRS and CDR2 YFSETQ. This CDR3 is 14 amino acids long. The ends were cut back, 0 bases at V and 1 base at J, with 7 bases in the middle. The CDR3: CASSLGQLQETQYF. The CDR3 nucleotides read TGCGCCAGCAGCTTGGGACAGCTCCAAGAGACCCAGTACTTC.

This chain connects TRBV5-1 to TRBJ2-3, with D hard to call. Per germline, CDR1 SGHRS and CDR2 YFSETQ. V gave up 3 bases and J gave up 4 bases, with 6 bases separating them. This CDR3 has 12 amino acids. Written as DNA, the CDR3 is TGCGCCAGCAGCTCCCCTGCAGATACGCAGTATTTT. The encoded protein is CASSSPADTQYF.

The chain carries TRBV5-5 and TRBJ2-7; no clear D. Germline CDR1 and CDR2: SGHKS and YYEKEE (reference sequence). V lost 0 bases to trimming and J lost 3 bases, with 10 bases between them. The CDR3 is 14 residues long. The CDR3 here is CASSLGLGFYEQYF. As DNA, the CDR3 is TGTGCCAGCAGCTTGGGTCTAGGCTTCTACGAGCAGTACTTC.

The chain recombines TRBV7-9 with TRBJ2-2; 10 bases align to TRBD1. The CDR3 has 16 amino acids. The germline V gene has CDR1 SEHNR and CDR2 FQNEAQ (reference sequence). V dropped 4 bases and J dropped 1; count of bases not matched to a gene: 3. The CDR3 sequence is CASSSGTGVNTGELFF. DNA for the CDR3: TGTGCCAGCAGCTCCGGGACAGGGGTGAACACCGGGGAGCTGTTTTTT.

The chain recombines TRBV6-5 with TRBJ1-1; D may be TRBD1 (6 bases). V lost 11 bases and J 5 bases, leaving 15 bases between the germline ends. Looked up from germline, CDR1 is MNHEY and CDR2 is SVGAGI. CDR3 length equals 12 residues. In DNA form, the CDR3 reads TGTGCCTCGGGGGGCCGGCGGACTGAAGCTTTCTTT. Translating gives CASGGRRTEAFF.

CDR3 nucleotides: TGCGCCAGCAGCTTGCCGGACACCCAAGAGACCCAGTACTTC. It encodes CASSLPDTQETQYF. The J gene is TRBJ2-5, the V gene TRBV5-1, with D possibly matching TRBD1 (5 bases). The length of the CDR3 is 14 residues. From germline, CDR1 is SGHRS and CDR2 YFSETQ. The V and J ends lost 1 base and 1 base respectively, with 8 bases between them.

This chain joins TRBV5-1 and TRBJ2-7; weak D call: TRBD2 (5 bases). CDR3 size: 14 residues. Germline V CDR1 and CDR2: SGHRS, YFSETQ. V was trimmed by 0 bases and J by 4 bases, leaving 11 bases between them. CDR3 region: CASSLASGRYEQYF. Here the CDR3 DNA reads TGCGCCAGCAGCTTGGCCAGCGGCAGATACGAGCAGTACTTC.

The genes are TRBV29-1 and TRBJ1-1; tentative D call: TRBD1 (6 bases). Germline V gives CDR1 SQVTM, CDR2 ANQGSEA. The germline V and J ends were trimmed by 7 bases and 0 bases, with 15 bases remaining between them. The CDR3 contains 14 residues. The CDR3 loop is CSATGHYMNTEAFF. DNA of the CDR3: TGCAGCGCTACGGGACATTACATGAACACTGAAGCTTTCTTT.

The genes are TRBV9 and TRBJ1-2; TRBD1 matches at 7 bases. Germline V gene sequence: CDR1 SGDLS, CDR2 YYNGEE. The trim removed 6 bases at V and 4 bases at J, leaving 6 bases unmatched. This CDR3 has 13 residues. The CDR3 region is CASNPQGTYGYTF. The CDR3 coding sequence is TGTGCCAGCAACCCACAGGGGACCTATGGCTACACCTTC. The full variable domain, in which reference TRBV9 and TRBJ1-2 provide the parts outside the CDR3, is DSGVTQTPKHLITATGQRVTLRCSPRSGDLSVYWYQQSLDQGLQFLIQYYNGEERAKGNILERFSAQQFPDLHSELNLSSLELGDSALYFCASNPQGTYGYTFGSGTRLTVV.

The genes are TRBV7-2 and TRBJ2-7; a possible D gene is TRBD1 (5 bases). This CDR3 has 15 residues. Looked up from germline, CDR1 is SGHTA and CDR2 is FQGNSA. V dropped 3 bases and J dropped 6 bases, with 18 bases sitting between them. The CDR3 bases are TGTGCCAGCAGCTTGATGACAGTCTACACCTCCGAGCAGTACTTC. It codes for CASSLMTVYTSEQYF.

The chain links TRBV2 to TRBJ1-5, with unresolved D. Germline V gives CDR1 SNHLY, CDR2 FYNNEI. The CDR3 consists of 13 residues. V was clipped by 8 bases and J by 6 bases, with 14 bases between them. CDR3 loop: CASRYEGSQPQHF. In nucleotides, the CDR3 is TGTGCCAGCCGCTATGAGGGAAGTCAGCCCCAGCATTTT. Together with reference TRBV2 and TRBJ1-5, the CDR3 gives the full variable domain: EPEVTQTPSHQVTQMGQEVILRCVPISNHLYFYWYRQILGQKVEFLVSFYNNEISEKSEIFDDQFSVERPDGSNFTLKIRSTKLEDSAMYFCASRYEGSQPQHFGDGTRLSIL.

This rearrangement joins TRBV7-2 to TRBJ2-7; 16 bases are a match to TRBD2. With V trimmed by 5 bases and J by 2 bases, 6 bases remained unmatched. The germline V gene encodes CDR1 SGHTA and CDR2 FQGNSA. The CDR3 has 17 residues. The CDR3 coding sequence is TGTGCCAGCAGCCTTGGTGGGACTAGCGGGAGGGCCTACGAGCAGTACTTC. It codes for CASSLGGTSGRAYEQYF.

The V and J genes are TRBV5-5 and TRBJ1-3; 10 positions match TRBD1. The length of the CDR3 is 16 residues. Germline-derived CDR1 and CDR2 are SGHKS and YYEKEE (reference sequence). The ends lost 5 bases at V and 3 bases at J; junction bases unmatched: 8. In DNA, the CDR3 is TGTGCCAGCAGTTTACCGGGACAGGGGTATGGAAACACCATATATTTT. Translation gives CASSLPGQGYGNTIYF.

The V gene is TRBV5-1, the J gene TRBJ2-3; 9 positions match TRBD1. CDR1 SGHRS and CDR2 YFSETQ come from the germline V gene. V trimming: 2 bases; J trimming: 2 bases; junction bases outside the gene matches: 3. The CDR3 consists of 15 residues. This CDR3 is CASSLQGANTDTQYF. The CDR3 nucleotides are TGCGCCAGCAGCTTACAGGGGGCAAACACAGATACGCAGTATTTT.

This clone was seen once. J is TRBJ1-6 and V is TRBV7-2, with D maybe TRBD1 (6 bases). Trimming removed 2 bases at V and 6 bases at J, with 8 bases between. Germline V CDR1 and CDR2: SGHTA, FQGNSA. This CDR3 comprises 14 residues. The CDR3 reads CASSLRGTNSPLHF. For the CDR3, the DNA is TGTGCCAGCAGCTTAAGGGGGACTAATTCACCCCTCCACTTT.

V and J are TRBV18 and TRBJ1-1; 7 bases fit TRBD1. Germline trimming cut 3 bases from V and 1 base from J; bases unmatched to any gene: 5. This CDR3 is built from 15 residues. The germline CDR1 and CDR2 sequences are KGHSH and LQKENI. CDR3 residues: CASSPRTGRNTEAFF. CDR3 coding DNA: TGTGCCAGCTCACCCCGGACAGGAAGGAACACTGAAGCTTTCTTT. Together with reference TRBV18 and TRBJ1-1, the CDR3 gives the full variable domain: NAGVMQNPRHLVRRRGQEARLRCSPMKGHSHVYWYRQLPEEGLKFMVYLQKENIIDESGMPKERFSAEFPKEGPSILRIQQVVRGDSAAYFCASSPRTGRNTEAFFGQGTRLTVV.